Below are 29 T cell receptor beta chains sequenced from a single sample in a study of OX40 agonist ivuxolimab in advanced cancers. Sequencing was performed with immunoSEQ multiplex PCR; in TCRdb, only in-frame clones are kept and a portion is missing. The sample gives about 28,000 clones, around four fifths of which show up once; around 10% is in the top ten. Sequences were derived from CD4+ or CD8+ T cells sorted from blood, sampled in a trial of the OX40 agonist ivuxolimab. These receptors were taken from an adult with an advanced solid tumor such as melanoma, head and neck, liver or kidney cancer.

This clone was counted between two and nine times. The rearrangement links TRBV7-9 to TRBJ2-7, with 7 bases fitting TRBD1. This CDR3 is built from 15 residues. V dropped 5 bases and J dropped 3; count of bases not matched to a gene: 10. Germline V gene sequence: CDR1 SEHNR, CDR2 FQNEAQ (reference sequence). The CDR3 nucleotides are TGTGCCAGCAGCACCGTGACAGGGCGCTACTACGAGCAGTACTTC. Residues: CASSTVTGRYYEQYF.

Only one count was recorded for this clone. One junction end does not reproduce the germline sequence, and a read error may be involved. The genes are TRBV7-7 and TRBJ2-2, with 11 bases aligning to TRBD2. Germline V gene data show CDR1 as SSHAT and CDR2 as FNYEAQ (reference sequence). This CDR3 has 19 amino acids. DNA for the CDR3: TGTGCTAGCAGCCTTACCCTAGCGGGGGGCACCGCGAACACCGGGGAGCTGTTTTTT. This translates into CASSLTLAGGTANTGELFF.

The rearrangement links TRBV5-4 to TRBJ1-1; D perhaps matches TRBD1 (5 bases). CDR3 length: 14 amino acids. Between the trimmed V and J ends, which lost 4 bases and 0 bases, there was a span of 10 bases. Per germline, CDR1 SGHNT and CDR2 YYREEE (reference sequence). CDR3 residues: CASSRDGMNTEAFF. The CDR3 DNA reads TGTGCCAGCAGCCGGGACGGCATGAACACTGAAGCTTTCTTT.

This chain joins TRBV6-5 and TRBJ1-2; 9 bases agree with TRBD1. CDR1 is MNHEY, CDR2 SVGAGI, per germline. There are 13 residues in the CDR3. J gave up 3 bases and V 6 bases, and 2 bases lay outside the gene matches. CDR3 amino acids: CASSRTGDYGYTF. The DNA for the CDR3 is TGTGCCAGCAGCCGGACAGGGGACTATGGCTACACCTTC.

The chain recombines TRBV4-2 with TRBJ2-3; 9 nucleotides align to TRBD1. This CDR3 is 17 amino acids long. Losses at the gene ends were 1 base for V and 0 bases for J; bases not matched to a gene: 5. Germline V gene data show CDR1 as LGHNA and CDR2 as YNFKEQ. CDR3 sequence: CASSQVSQGASTDTQYF. The DNA of the CDR3 is TGTGCCAGCAGCCAAGTATCACAGGGGGCTAGCACAGATACGCAGTATTTT.

The sample holds one count of this clone. This chain connects TRBV29-1 to TRBJ2-2; TRBD1 matches at 7 bases. V shed 6 bases, J shed 5 bases, and the junction held 12 bases outside the gene matches. This CDR3 comprises 15 residues. CDR1 is SQVTM and CDR2 is ANQGSEA in the germline V gene. The CDR3 DNA reads TGCAGCGTCCAGTACAGGGGTTGGGAAACCGGGGAGCTGTTTTTT. This translates into CSVQYRGWETGELFF.

This clone has only one observation. V gene TRBV6-5 combines with J gene TRBJ2-2; D ambiguous. Germline V CDR1 and CDR2: MNHEY, SVGAGI. This CDR3 is built from 14 residues. V was clipped by 0 bases and J by 3 bases, with 5 bases between them. CDR3 nucleotide sequence: TGTGCCAGCAGTTACTCCGGGTACACCGGGGAGCTGTTTTTT. Encoded protein: CASSYSGYTGELFF.

The chain's CDR3 is CASSQSRPGMRNTGELFF. The CDR3 DNA follows: TGCGCCAGCAGTCAATCAAGGCCGGGGATGAGGAACACCGGGGAGCTGTTTTTT. The rearrangement uses TRBV23-1 and TRBJ2-2; tentatively, D is TRBD2 (5 bases). TRBV23-1 falls under the ORF class, with uncertain function. The CDR3 is 18 amino acids. Trimming shortened V by 0 bases and J by 1 base, and 15 bases separated the two germline ends.

This clone has only a few counts. This sample includes further DNA sequences coding for the same CDR3. This chain joins TRBV5-4 and TRBJ1-1; D gene unclear. Trimming left V 1 base short and J 8 bases short, with 6 bases between. The CDR3 is 11 residues long. Germline CDR1 SGHNT, CDR2 YYREEE (reference sequence). The CDR3 DNA sequence: TGTGCCAGCAGCTTGCTGGGAGAAGCTTTCTTT. The encoded protein is CASSLLGEAFF.

The chain couples TRBV15 to TRBJ2-3, with D perhaps TRBD1 (6 bases). CDR3 size: 16 residues. Deletions cut 3 bases from V and 0 bases from J, with 13 bases between. CDR1 and CDR2 (germline): LNHNV, YYDKDF (reference sequence). The CDR3, as DNA: TGTGCCACCAGCAGCGGAGGACAGACTAGCACAGATACGCAGTATTTT. Protein: CATSSGGQTSTDTQYF.

The chain is built from TRBV7-8 and TRBJ2-1; 8 bases line up with TRBD2. CDR1 is SGHVS, CDR2 FQNEAQ, per germline. This CDR3 comprises 15 residues. Trimming cost V 6 bases and J 0 bases; bases outside gene matches: 4. CDR3: CASSSGASSYNEQFF. CDR3 nucleotide sequence: TGTGCCAGCAGTAGCGGGGCCAGCTCCTACAATGAGCAGTTCTTC.

The chain carries TRBV18 and TRBJ2-1, with a tentative D call TRBD1 (5 bases). Between the trimmed V and J ends, which lost 2 bases and 6 bases, there was a span of 17 bases. Germline V gives CDR1 KGHSH, CDR2 LQKENI. This CDR3 spans 16 amino acids. This CDR3 reads CASSPATGPGFNEQFF. The CDR3 nucleotides read TGTGCCAGCTCACCAGCTACAGGCCCTGGCTTCAATGAGCAGTTCTTC.

The table lists this clone with a count of one. The CDR3 loop reads CASSYRGGANGNTF. CDR3 sequence (DNA): TGTGCCAGCAGTTACCGGGGGGGCGCAAACGGGAACACCTTC. The genes are TRBV6-5 and TRBJ1-2; a weak D match, TRBD1 (6 bases). V lost 2 bases and J lost 12, with 19 bases in between. Germline CDR1 is MNHEY and CDR2 is SVGAGI. The length of the CDR3 is 14 residues.

This CDR3 is CAISDSANPYEQYF. CDR3 sequence (DNA): TGTGCCATCAGTGACTCCGCCAATCCCTACGAGCAGTACTTC. The chain uses TRBV10-3 and TRBJ2-7; D gene uncertain. V shed 3 bases and J shed 2 bases, with 11 bases lying between them. The length of the CDR3 is 14 residues. CDR1 ENHRY and CDR2 SYGVKD come from the germline V gene.

The CDR3 loop reads CASSLGPLAGGLHGTDTQYF. CDR3 DNA: TGTGCCAGCAGCTTAGGTCCCCTAGCGGGGGGCCTCCACGGCACAGATACGCAGTATTTT. The chain carries TRBV5-4 and TRBJ2-3; the match to TRBD2 covers 11 bases. Germline trimming cut 2 bases from V and 1 base from J; bases unmatched to any gene: 15. CDR1 and CDR2 (germline): SGHNT, YYREEE (reference sequence). This CDR3 region has 20 residues. The variable domain in full, with the rest retrieved from reference TRBV5-4 and TRBJ2-3, is ETGVTQSPTHLIKTRGQQVTLRCSSQSGHNTVSWYQQALGQGPQFIFQYYREEENGRGNFPPRFSGLQFPNYSSELNVNALELDDSALYLCASSLGPLAGGLHGTDTQYFGPGTRLTVL.

The chain's CDR3 is CSVAMGQETQYF. CDR3 nucleotide sequence: TGCAGCGTTGCGATGGGACAAGAGACCCAGTACTTC. The chain couples TRBV29-1 to TRBJ2-5; D is ambiguous. The CDR3 runs 12 residues. Trimming removed 4 bases at V and 2 bases at J, with 8 bases between. Germline V lookup: CDR1 SQVTM, CDR2 ANQGSEA.

The CDR3 bases are TGTGCCAGCAGCTCGGCGGGACAGGGCACCTACGAGCAGTACTTC. Amino acids: CASSSAGQGTYEQYF. The gene calls are TRBV7-9 and TRBJ2-7; 9 nucleotides match TRBD1. Germline V gene sequence: CDR1 SEHNR, CDR2 FQNEAQ (reference sequence). This CDR3 contains 15 residues. V was clipped by 4 bases and J by 2 bases; unmatched bases: 6.

The chain combines TRBV6-5 with TRBJ1-6; D remains ambiguous. The CDR3 is 16 amino acids. Germline V lookup: CDR1 MNHEY, CDR2 SVGAGI. The ends were cut back, 3 bases at V and 9 bases at J, with 18 bases in the middle. CDR3 in DNA: TGTGCCAGCAGTTATGTTTGGGCAGATCAGGTTTCACCCCTCCACTTT. Residues: CASSYVWADQVSPLHF.

Comments on this clone: Other DNA sequences within the sample encode an identical CDR3. The chain is built from TRBV2 and TRBJ1-6; 7 bases are a match to TRBD1. CDR3 size: 15 residues. Germline V gene sequence: CDR1 SNHLY, CDR2 FYNNEI. Germline trimming cut 3 bases from V and 1 base from J; bases unmatched to any gene: 0. The CDR3 DNA follows: TGTGCCAGCAGTGAGGGACAGTCCTATAATTCACCCCTCCACTTT. It is translated as CASSEGQSYNSPLHF.

The chain carries TRBV7-9 and TRBJ2-6; unclear D gene. Germline CDR1 SEHNR, CDR2 FQNEAQ (reference sequence). V gave up 1 base and J gave up 4 bases, with 11 bases separating them. The CDR3 is 16 amino acids. CDR3 protein: CASSLVDKAGANVLTF. CDR3 coding DNA: TGTGCCAGCAGCTTAGTAGACAAGGCCGGGGCCAACGTCCTGACTTTC. Supplemented by reference TRBV7-9 and TRBJ2-6, the full variable domain reads DTGVSQNPRHKITKRGQNVTFRCDPISEHNRLYWYRQTLGQGPEFLTYFQNEAQLEKSRLLSDRFSAERPKGSFSTLEIQRTEQGDSAMYLCASSLVDKAGANVLTFGAGSRLTVL.

This clone was found once. The J gene is TRBJ2-5, the V gene TRBV6-5, with D hard to call. V gave up 6 bases and J gave up 9 bases, with 8 bases separating them. The CDR3 length is 10 residues. The germline V gene encodes CDR1 MNHEY and CDR2 SVGAGI. CDR3 residues: CASRVRPQYF. The CDR3 DNA reads TGTGCCAGCAGGGTGAGACCCCAGTACTTC.

This clone was detected only a few times. The chain combines TRBV19 with TRBJ2-7; D assignment may be TRBD1 or TRBD2 (5 bases each). The ends were cut back, 6 bases at V and 3 bases at J, with 18 bases in the middle. The CDR3 spans 15 residues. Per the germline V gene, CDR1 is LNHDA and CDR2 is SQIVND (reference sequence). In DNA form, the CDR3 reads TGTGCCAGTAGCGGGGCCGTAGGGGCCGGCTACGAGCAGTACTTC. This encodes CASSGAVGAGYEQYF.

This clone appeared a few times. The rearrangement links TRBV7-2 to TRBJ2-1; D perhaps matches TRBD2 (6 bases). Trimming shortened V by 1 base and J by 10 bases, and 8 bases separated the two germline ends. The CDR3 totals 12 residues. Germline lookup yields CDR1 SGHTA and CDR2 FQGNSA. The CDR3 nucleotides read TGTGCCAGCAGCTTAGGGACTACCGAGCAGTTCTTC. Translated: CASSLGTTEQFF.

Points on this clone: The conserved phenylalanine or tryptophan is not found at the CDR3 terminus, so this likely reflects a read error. No DNA is shown, since the ends of the CDR3 on it are uncertain; the CDR3 is the one TCRdb lists. J is TRBJ1-2 and V is TRBV12-1; the listed D gene, TRBD1, was not tested against the DNA. TRBV12-1 is a pseudogene. The CDR3 length is 17 residues, termini included. The CDR3: CASSFIGQGAPNYGYTS.

V gene TRBV19 combines with J gene TRBJ1-1; weak D call: TRBD1 (5 bases). The CDR3 is made up of 16 amino acids. Trimming removed 4 bases from V and 1 base from J, with 16 bases in between. Germline V gene lookup returns CDR1 LNHDA and CDR2 SQIVND (reference sequence). DNA for the CDR3: TGTGCCAGTAGTACAGGGTGGATCTTGGCGAACACTGAAGCTTTCTTT. It translates to CASSTGWILANTEAFF.

The chain employs TRBV5-6 and TRBJ1-3; 8 bases are a match to TRBD1. V was pared by 0 bases and J by 2 bases, with 13 bases of the junction left unmatched. This CDR3 comprises 19 residues. The V gene's germline CDR1 is SGHDT and CDR2 YYEEEE. The CDR3: CASSLARTGRYFPGNTIYF. The CDR3 bases are TGTGCCAGCAGCTTGGCCCGGACAGGGAGGTACTTCCCTGGAAACACCATATATTTT.

This clone appeared once. CDR3 amino acids: CASSPRGGGTGELFF. DNA for the CDR3: TGTGCCAGCAGTCCCCGAGGGGGAGGCACCGGGGAGCTGTTTTTT. The rearrangement uses TRBV6-5 and TRBJ2-2; D tentatively fits TRBD1 or TRBD2 (6 bases each). The germline CDR1 and CDR2 sequences are MNHEY and SVGAGI. The V gene lost 5 bases and the J gene lost 4 bases, with 14 bases spanning the gap. This CDR3 spans 15 amino acids.

In its sample, this clone ranks as medium-sized. The gene calls are TRBV25-1 and TRBJ1-4; 9 nucleotides agree with TRBD1. Germline values: CDR1 MGHDK, CDR2 SYGVNS. The CDR3 spans 14 residues. Germline trimming cut 4 bases from V and 7 bases from J; bases unmatched to any gene: 4. Here the CDR3 DNA reads TGTGCCAGCAGTGGGGACAGGGTTTTTGAAAAACTGTTTTTT. Protein sequence: CASSGDRVFEKLFF.

V gene TRBV7-8 combines with J gene TRBJ2-7; 7 bases match TRBD2. Germline V gene lookup returns CDR1 SGHVS and CDR2 FQNEAQ. With 0 bases clipped from V and 2 bases from J, the junction kept 4 bases outside the gene matches. The CDR3 runs 15 residues. The CDR3 region has the DNA TGTGCCAGCAGCTTAGCGGGGGGGTGGGCCTACGAGCAGTACTTC. It is translated as CASSLAGGWAYEQYF.